Sequencing of this TCR beta chain was carried out in a study of siplizumab effects on memory and regulatory T cells (dated by TCRdb to the late 2010s). Turning to the overall study: The study looked at the effect of siplizumab, an anti-CD2 antibody, on alloreactive T-cell subsets in allogeneic mixed lymphocyte reactions made from human PBMCs.

As concerns this clone: Its target antigen remains unknown. No much larger clone is present one base from it, and per-base qualities are unavailable.

The library was prepared using the immunoSEQ multiplex PCR assay. The deep sequencing platform assayed roughly 10^5 TCR templates per sample. Genomic DNA extracted from sorted T cells was the material used for TCRbeta CDR3 sequencing. The original methods were these. Clonal analysis of TCRbeta CDR3 data was done in the R programming language. Alloreactive CD4+ and CD8+ clones were defined by comparing unstimulated samples with post-reaction CFSE-low samples. Regulatory or non-regulatory origin of alloreactive CD4+ clones was assigned by matching sequences to the sorted unstimulated Treg and non-Treg repertoires. Here the immuneACCESS table is served through TCRdb, limited to in-frame sequences with V and J called. Missing clones are a known gap in these copies; in checked studies unresolved V genes cover under half, and the rest lacks a known reason. V and J calls and clone size come straight from that table; D and trimming were deduced from the DNA. The sample table records some 73,000 clones; 93% of these occur just once. The ten largest clones add up to approximately 5.3% of the sample.

As encoded in the germline V gene, CDR1 is SGHTA while CDR2 is FQGNSA. Reading from cysteine to phenylalanine, the CDR3 counts 14 amino acids. The retained sequence is limited to the CDR3, 42 bases, with the frame set at the first base. Trimming takes 4 bases from V and 7 bases from J, and the germline ends sit 14 bases apart. What the research found in general, with its limitations: Greater diversity appeared to be present in unstimulated naive T cells than in memory T cells, and a substantial contribution to the alloresponse seemed to be made by naive cells. For roughly 80-97% of proliferating CD4+ or CD8+ clones, no naive or memory phenotype could be assigned. Because sequences below about 10^-5 frequency were poorly captured, only a minor fraction of alloreactive clones could be mapped to unstimulated subsets. Whether proliferating Tregs from siplizumab cultures were suppressive was not functionally confirmed. Among mappable alloreactive CD4+ clones, an average Treg-derived fraction of over 60% was observed with siplizumab, compared with 25% to 30% in control reactions. Siplizumab significantly reduced the cumulative frequency of alloreactive sequences traceable to unstimulated CD4+ memory T cells.

Sorted unstimulated T cells and proliferating T cells recovered from mixed lymphocyte reactions underwent TCRbeta CDR3 sequencing. Fresh whole blood from fewer than twelve HLA-typed healthy donors was used to isolate PBMCs. The sequenced sample was CD8+ T cells sorted from blood. The TCR originated in a human donor in good health. Here the chain combines TRBV7-2 and TRBJ2-4, and TRBD1 may be the D gene, going by 6 matching bases. The nucleotides are TGTGCCAGCAGCTCGGCTCTTACAGGGAACATTCAGTACTTC. This sequence encodes CASSSALTGNIQYF. Full variable domain (CDR3 extended with the reference TRBV7-2 and TRBJ2-4 proteins): GAGVSQSPSNKVTEKGKDVELRCDPISGHTALYWYRQSLGQGLEFLIYFQGNSAPDKSGLPSDRFSAERTGGSVSTLTIQRTQQEDSAVYLCASSSALTGNIQYFGAGTRLSVL.